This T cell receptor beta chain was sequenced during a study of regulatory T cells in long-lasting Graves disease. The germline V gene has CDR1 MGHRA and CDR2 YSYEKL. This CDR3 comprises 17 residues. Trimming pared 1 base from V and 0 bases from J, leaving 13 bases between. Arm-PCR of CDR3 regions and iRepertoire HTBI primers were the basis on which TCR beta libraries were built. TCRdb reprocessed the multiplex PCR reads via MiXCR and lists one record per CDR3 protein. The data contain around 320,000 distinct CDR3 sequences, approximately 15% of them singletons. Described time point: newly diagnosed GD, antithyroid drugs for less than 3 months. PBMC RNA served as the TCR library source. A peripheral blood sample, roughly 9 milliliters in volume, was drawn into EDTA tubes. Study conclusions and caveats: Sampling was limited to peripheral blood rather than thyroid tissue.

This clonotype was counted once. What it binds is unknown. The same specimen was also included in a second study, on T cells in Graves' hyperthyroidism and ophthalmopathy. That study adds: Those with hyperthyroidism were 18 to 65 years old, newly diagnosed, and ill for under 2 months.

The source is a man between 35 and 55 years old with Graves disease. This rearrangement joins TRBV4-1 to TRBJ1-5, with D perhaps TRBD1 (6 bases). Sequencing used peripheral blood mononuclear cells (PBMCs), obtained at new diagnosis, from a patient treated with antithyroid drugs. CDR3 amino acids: CASSQVRGLSSNQPQHF. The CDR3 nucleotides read TGCGCCAGCAGCCAAGTCCGGGGGCTCAGTAGCAATCAGCCCCAGCATTTT.